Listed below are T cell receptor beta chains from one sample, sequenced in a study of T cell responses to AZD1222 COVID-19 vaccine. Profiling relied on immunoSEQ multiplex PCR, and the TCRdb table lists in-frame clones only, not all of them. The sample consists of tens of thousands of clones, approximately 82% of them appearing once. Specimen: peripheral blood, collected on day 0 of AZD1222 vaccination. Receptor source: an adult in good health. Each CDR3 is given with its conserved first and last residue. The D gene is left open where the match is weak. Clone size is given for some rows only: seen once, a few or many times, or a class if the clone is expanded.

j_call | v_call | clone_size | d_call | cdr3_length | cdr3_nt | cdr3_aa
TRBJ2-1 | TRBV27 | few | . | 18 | TGTGCCAGCAGTTATGGATGGGCGGGTCTAAGCTCCTACAATGAGCAGTTCTTC | CASSYGWAGLSSYNEQFF
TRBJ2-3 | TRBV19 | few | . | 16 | TGTGCCAGTAGTATAGGCGCCGCTCCTAGCACAGATACGCAGTATTTT | CASSIGAAPSTDTQYF
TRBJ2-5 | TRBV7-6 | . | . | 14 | TGTGCCAGCAGCTTAGCGGGGAACCAAGAGACCCAGTACTTC | CASSLAGNQETQYF
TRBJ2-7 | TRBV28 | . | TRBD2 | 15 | TGTGCCAGCAGTCACGGACTAGCGGGACGCTACGAGCAGTACTTC | CASSHGLAGRYEQYF
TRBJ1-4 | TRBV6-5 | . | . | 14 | TGTGCCAGCAGTTACTTTCCCGGGGATGAAAAACTGTTTTTT | CASSYFPGDEKLFF
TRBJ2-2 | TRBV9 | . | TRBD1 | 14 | TGTGCCAGCAGCTCTAGACAGGGGGCCGGGGAGCTGTTTTTT | CASSSRQGAGELFF
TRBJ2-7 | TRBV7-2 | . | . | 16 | TGTGCCAGCAGCTTTACCCGTACATTCCGGGTATACGAGCAGTACTTC | CASSFTRTFRVYEQYF
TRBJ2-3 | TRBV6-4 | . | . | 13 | TGTGCCAGCAGCCAAGAAGCTACAGATACGCAGTATTTT | CASSQEATDTQYF
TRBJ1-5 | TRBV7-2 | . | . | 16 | TGTGCCAGCAGCTTAGATATCGGGGGAGGAGATCAGCCCCAGCATTTT | CASSLDIGGGDQPQHF
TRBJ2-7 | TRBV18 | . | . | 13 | TGTGCCAGCTCACCCATGGGGCAGGGGGAGCAGTACTTC | CASSPMGQGEQYF
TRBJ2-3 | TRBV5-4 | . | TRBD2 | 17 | TGTGCCACTGGTGGACTAGCGGGAGGGCCGGGCACAGATACGCAGTATTTT | CATGGLAGGPGTDTQYF
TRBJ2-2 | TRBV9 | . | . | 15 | TGTGCCAGCACCGGAGGGGGGGAGAGCACCGGGGAGCTGTTTTTT | CASTGGGESTGELFF
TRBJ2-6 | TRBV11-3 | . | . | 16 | TGTGCCAGCAGCAAGAGGACAGCGTTGGGGGCCAACGTCCTGACTTTC | CASSKRTALGANVLTF
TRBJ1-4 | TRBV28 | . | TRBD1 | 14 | TGTGCCAGCAGAGTTGGACAGGGGAGTGAAAAACTGTTTTTT | CASRVGQGSEKLFF
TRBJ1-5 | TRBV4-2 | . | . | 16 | TGTGCCAGCAGCCAAGATGGGGGGAGGAGCAATCAGCCCCAGCATTTT | CASSQDGGRSNQPQHF
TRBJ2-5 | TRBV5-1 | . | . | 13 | TGCGCCAGCAGCTTGGGGGATGCCCAGACCCAGTACTTC | CASSLGDAQTQYF
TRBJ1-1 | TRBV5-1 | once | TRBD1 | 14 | TGCGCCAGCAGCGGGGACAGGGGGCGGACTGAAGCTTTCTTT | CASSGDRGRTEAFF
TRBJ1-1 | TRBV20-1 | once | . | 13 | TGCAGTGCTAGTTCGACAGGATCGACAGAAGCTTTCTTT | CSASSTGSTEAFF
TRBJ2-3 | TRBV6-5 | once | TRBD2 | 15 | TGTGCCAGCATTTTAGCGGGAGGGTATGCAGATACGCAGTATTTT | CASILAGGYADTQYF
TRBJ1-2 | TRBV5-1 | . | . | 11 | TGCGCCAGCACAGGGAACTATGGCTACACCTTC | CASTGNYGYTF
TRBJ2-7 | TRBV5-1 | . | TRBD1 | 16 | TGCGCCAGCAGCTTGGTTCCGCAGGGGGCCTCCTACGAGCAGTACTTC | CASSLVPQGASYEQYF
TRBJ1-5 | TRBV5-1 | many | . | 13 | TGCGCCAGCAGCTTGGACCGCAATCAGCCCCAGCATTTT | CASSLDRNQPQHF
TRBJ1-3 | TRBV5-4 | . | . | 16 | TGTGCCAGCAGCCCTCGGGCAGGCTACTCTGGAAACACCATATATTTT | CASSPRAGYSGNTIYF
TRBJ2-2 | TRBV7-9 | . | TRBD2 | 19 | TGTGCCAGCAGCCCCGACTTGACCCGACTAGCGGGCACGAGGCGGGAGCTGTTTTTT | CASSPDLTRLAGTRRELFF
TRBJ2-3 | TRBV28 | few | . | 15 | TGTGCCAGCAGTTCGGGGGGCGCCGGCACAGATACGCAGTATTTT | CASSSGGAGTDTQYF
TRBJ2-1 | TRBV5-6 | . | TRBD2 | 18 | TGTGCCAGCAGCTTGTCGGCGGGAGGGCCCGGGGCCTACAATGAGCAGTTCTTC | CASSLSAGGPGAYNEQFF
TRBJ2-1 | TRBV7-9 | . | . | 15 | TGTGCCAGCAGCTTACGGGGGATCGAGACCAATGAGCAGTTCTTC | CASSLRGIETNEQFF
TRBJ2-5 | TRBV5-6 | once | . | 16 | TGTGCCAGCAGCTTGGTAGGGGGAGGAGTTGGAAAGACCCAGTACTTC | CASSLVGGGVGKTQYF
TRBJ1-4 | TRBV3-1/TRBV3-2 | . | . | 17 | TGTGCCAGCAGCCAGCGGTGGGGGGGCAGGGCTAATGAAAAACTGTTTTTT | CASSQRWGGRANEKLFF
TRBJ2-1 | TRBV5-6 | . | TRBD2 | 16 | TGTGCCAGCAGCTTTAACGGGAGGGCCTCCTACAATGAGCAGTTCTTC | CASSFNGRASYNEQFF
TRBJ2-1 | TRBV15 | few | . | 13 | TGTGCCACCAGCAGAGAAGGGCGACACGAGCAGTTCTTC | CATSREGRHEQFF
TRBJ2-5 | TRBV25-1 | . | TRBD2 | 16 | TGTGCCAGCAGTGAATATAGTGCGGGAGCCCGGAGTTCCCAGTACTTC | CASSEYSAGARSSQYF
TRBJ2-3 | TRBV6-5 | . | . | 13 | TGTGCCAAAGGGGGGAGGGCGGAAGATACGCAGTATTTT | CAKGGRAEDTQYF
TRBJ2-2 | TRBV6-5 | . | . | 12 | TGTGCCAGCAGTCCCAGCCCCGGGGAGCTGTTTTTT | CASSPSPGELFF
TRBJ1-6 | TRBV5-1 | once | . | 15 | TGCGCCAGCAGCCCTGGACGGGTCTCTAATTCACCCCTCCACTTT | CASSPGRVSNSPLHF
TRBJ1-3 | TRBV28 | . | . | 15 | TGTGCCAGCAGTTCCCCCCCCGTCTCTGGAAACACCATATATTTT | CASSSPPVSGNTIYF
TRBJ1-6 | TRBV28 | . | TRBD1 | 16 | TGTGCCAGCAGTTTAATGGGACAGGGGGTACGCTCACCCCTCCACTTT | CASSLMGQGVRSPLHF
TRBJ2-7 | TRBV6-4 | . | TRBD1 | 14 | TGTGCCAGCATTACGGACAGGAACTCCTACGAGCAGTACTTC | CASITDRNSYEQYF
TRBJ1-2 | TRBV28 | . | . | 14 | TGTGCCAACAGTTCGGGGGGGTCTATATATGGCTACACCTTC | CANSSGGSIYGYTF
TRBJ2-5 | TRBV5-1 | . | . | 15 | TGCGCCAGCAGCCCGACGGCGGGACTTGAAGAGACCCAGTACTTC | CASSPTAGLEETQYF
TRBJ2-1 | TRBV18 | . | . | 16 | TGTGCCAGCTCACCAGCCCCCGCCAGCTCCTACAATGAGCAGTTCTTC | CASSPAPASSYNEQFF
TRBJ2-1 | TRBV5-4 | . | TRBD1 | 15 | TGTGCCAGCAGCTTCTCCGACAGGGAGAGGAATGAGCAGTTCTTC | CASSFSDRERNEQFF
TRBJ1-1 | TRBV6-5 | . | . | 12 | TGTGCCAGCAGTTTTGACAGACGTGAAGCTTTCTTT | CASSFDRREAFF
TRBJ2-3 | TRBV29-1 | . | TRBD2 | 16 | TGCAGCGTTGAAGGATTAGCGGGAGTTGATACAGATACGCAGTATTTT | CSVEGLAGVDTDTQYF
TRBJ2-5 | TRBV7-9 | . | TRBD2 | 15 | TGTGCCAGCAGCCCACAAGGACTAGCGGGAGAGACCCAGTACTTC | CASSPQGLAGETQYF
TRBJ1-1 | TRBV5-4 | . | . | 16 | TGTGCCAGCAGACGTGGGGAGGGGGGGAGAGACACTGAAGCTTTCTTT | CASRRGEGGRDTEAFF
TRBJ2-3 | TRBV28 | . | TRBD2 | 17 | TGTGCCAGCAGTTCCCCAACTAGCGGGGCCCGCACAGATACGCAGTATTTT | CASSSPTSGARTDTQYF
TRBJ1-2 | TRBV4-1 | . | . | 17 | TGCGCCAGCAGCCACCCAATAGGGTCAGGGCAAAACTATGGCTACACCTTC | CASSHPIGSGQNYGYTF
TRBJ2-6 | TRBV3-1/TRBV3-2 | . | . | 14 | TGTGCCAGCAGCCAGCGAGATGGGGCCAACGTCCTGACTTTC | CASSQRDGANVLTF
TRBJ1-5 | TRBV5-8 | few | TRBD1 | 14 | TGTGCCAGCAGTTTCGACAGGGGCAATCAGCCCCAGCATTTT | CASSFDRGNQPQHF
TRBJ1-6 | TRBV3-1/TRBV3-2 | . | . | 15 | TGTGCCAGCAGCCAAGGGGGGGTTTGGAATTCACCCCTCCACTTT | CASSQGGVWNSPLHF
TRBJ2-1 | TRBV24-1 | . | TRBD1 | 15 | TGTGCCACCAGCTCTCTGGGGACAGGGGGCAATGAGCAGTTCTTC | CATSSLGTGGNEQFF
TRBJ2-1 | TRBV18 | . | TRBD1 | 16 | TGTGCCAGCTCACCGCGGACAGGGGCAGGTTACAATGAGCAGTTCTTC | CASSPRTGAGYNEQFF
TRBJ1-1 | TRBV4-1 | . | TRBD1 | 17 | TGCGCCAGCAGCCAAGAGGGGGGACAGGGGAGGAACACTGAAGCTTTCTTT | CASSQEGGQGRNTEAFF
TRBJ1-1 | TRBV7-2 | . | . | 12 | TGTGCCAGCAGACTAGCGGCGGGGATAGCTTTCTTT | CASRLAAGIAFF
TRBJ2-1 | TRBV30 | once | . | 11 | TGTGCCTGGAGTGTGGGCATGAAACAGTTCTTC | CAWSVGMKQFF
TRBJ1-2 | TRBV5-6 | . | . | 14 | TGTGCCAGCAGCTTGGCTAGCAGGGGTAGTGGCTACACCTTC | CASSLASRGSGYTF